This T cell receptor beta chain was documented in a study of PD-1 blockade in classical Hodgkin lymphoma (TCRdb year 2020). For the wider study: Nivolumab dosing was 3 mg/kg intravenously every 2 weeks, continuing until either disease progression or unacceptable toxicity. To define a peripheral blood immune signature of response to PD-1 blockade in classical Hodgkin lymphoma, the study combined TCR beta sequencing with CyTOF.

The time point label corresponds to: cycle 2 day 1 (C2D1) of nivolumab. All trial patients had relapsed after autologous stem cell transplantation, with cohorts A, B and C differing in prior brentuximab vedotin exposure. The trial cohort was composed of about 54 patients with relapsed/refractory classical Hodgkin lymphoma, for whom complete response, partial response or progressive disease was recorded as best overall response. Single-agent nivolumab was administered to trial patients in the multi-cohort phase II CheckMate 205 trial. An independent review committee assessed best overall response using the 2007 International Working Group response criteria. Trial PBMCs were obtained immediately prior to nivolumab initiation (C1D1) and on therapy at cycle 2 day 1 and cycle 4 day 1. After peripheral blood was drawn into 8 mL Vacutainer Cell Preparation Tubes, PBMCs were isolated by centrifugation and then cryopreserved.

Trimming removed 1 base from V and 2 bases from J, leaving 12 bases between the germline ends. From the cysteine up to the phenylalanine, the CDR3 has a length of 15 residues. The entry retains the CDR3 DNA only, 45 bases that are in frame from base 1. CDR1 and CDR2, looked up from the germline V gene (reference sequence), are MNHEY and SMNVEV. The Qiagen DNeasy kit was used to extract genomic DNA from unsorted PBMCs and from the negatively selected CD4+ and CD8+ fractions. Using primers that anneal to V and J segments, immunoSEQ multiplex PCR amplified the TCR beta CDR3 regions. A synthetic immune receptor repertoire was used to minimize amplification bias, and any residual bias was removed computationally once sequencing was done. The study's own analysis went as follows. Repertoire diversity was quantified as the Shannon entropy index using custom Python scripts. Unsorted, CD4+ and CD8+ repertoires were examined separately, except in combined analyses, for which CD4+ and CD8+ sequences were merged in silico. Clonal expansion was defined as a frequency increase of at least 2-fold after treatment compared with C1D1, and clones undetected at baseline were assigned a pseudocount of 0.5. Singleton clones were defined as clones with 0 or 1 copy at C1D1, and non-singleton clones were defined as clones with 2 or more copies. Clones expanded in unsorted samples were annotated as CD4+, CD8+ or unknown by matching protein sequences in sorted samples from the same patient. Diversity changes from C1D1 to C4D1 were tested in paired samples using Wilcoxon tests. TCRdb mirrors the immuneACCESS table, restricted to in-frame sequences. Some clones are absent from its copies; in checked studies, under half trace to an unresolved V gene, and the reason for the others is unknown. V and J calls and clone size are as listed in that table; D and trimming were resolved from the DNA. The sample includes about 110,000 clones, with about 89% observed a single time. The ten top clones hold 20% of the sample.

With regard to this clone: The antigen it recognizes is unknown. Within one base of it there is no much larger clone, and no base qualities were kept.

Study-level results and caveats: Patients starting nivolumab less than 1 year after ASCT had lower diversity and were excluded from later analyses to avoid confounding by immune reconstitution. Trial patients achieving complete response had baseline diversity similar to newly diagnosed patients, whereas partial responders and progressors had significantly lower diversity. Baseline TCR diversity was reported to be lower in newly diagnosed patients than in healthy donors and to be lower still in relapsed/refractory patients. The study covered only a single clinical trial cohort, and the causes of the repertoire differences, possibly disease activity or prior therapy, were still not defined. By C4D1, a significant rise was seen in CD4+ TCR diversity but not in CD8+ TCR diversity (p=0.0027 vs p=0.16), and the rise was most apparent among complete responders (p=0.02).

The origin of this receptor is a human donor with classical Hodgkin lymphoma. Recombination linked TRBV27 to TRBJ2-7, with an unclear D gene assignment. Specimen: peripheral blood mononuclear cells (PBMCs), collected before the second cycle of nivolumab. The CDR3 region has the sequence CASSLYPQFTYEQYF. The nucleotides read TGTGCCAGCAGTTTATATCCCCAGTTTACCTACGAGCAGTACTTC.